A single T cell receptor (beta chain) is shown here with its context. Its target is not known. The TCR beta library used iRepertoire HTBI primers with Arm-PCR amplification of CDR3. TCRdb re-derived calls from the multiplex PCR reads in MiXCR, one entry per CDR3 protein. The table lists approximately 440,000 distinct CDR3 sequences, about 17% of them singletons. From germline, CDR1 is SEHNR and CDR2 FQNEAQ (reference sequence). The ends lost 4 bases at V and 5 bases at J; junction bases unmatched: 10. The CDR3 length is 16 residues. Time point in this sample: newly diagnosed GD, antithyroid drugs for less than 3 months. PBMCs were the source of the RNA used for TCR sequencing. This entry belongs to a study of regulatory T cells in long-lasting Graves disease. Study-level results: Persistent patients had a count of shared public clonotypes (2,741) that exceeded that of new patients (approximately 1,000).

This sample was also put to use in a study of T cells in Graves' hyperthyroidism and ophthalmopathy. That report notes: Each patient was aged 18 to 65 and had newly diagnosed hyperthyroidism of under 2 months' duration.

The chain couples TRBV7-9 to TRBJ1-2, with 10 bases aligning to TRBD1. The material sequenced was peripheral blood mononuclear cells (PBMCs), taken at new diagnosis, from a patient treated with antithyroid drugs. The receptor was derived from a man in his forties with Graves disease. CDR3 nucleotide sequence: TGTGCCAGCAGCTCAATTCACCTGGACAGGGGGTATGGCTACACCTTC. Translated: CASSSIHLDRGYGYTF. The entire variable domain, with the rest obtained from reference TRBV7-9 and TRBJ1-2, is as follows: DTGVSQNPRHKITKRGQNVTFRCDPISEHNRLYWYRQTLGQGPEFLTYFQNEAQLEKSRLLSDRFSAERPKGSFSTLEIQRTEQGDSAMYLCASSSIHLDRGYGYTFGSGTRLTVV.